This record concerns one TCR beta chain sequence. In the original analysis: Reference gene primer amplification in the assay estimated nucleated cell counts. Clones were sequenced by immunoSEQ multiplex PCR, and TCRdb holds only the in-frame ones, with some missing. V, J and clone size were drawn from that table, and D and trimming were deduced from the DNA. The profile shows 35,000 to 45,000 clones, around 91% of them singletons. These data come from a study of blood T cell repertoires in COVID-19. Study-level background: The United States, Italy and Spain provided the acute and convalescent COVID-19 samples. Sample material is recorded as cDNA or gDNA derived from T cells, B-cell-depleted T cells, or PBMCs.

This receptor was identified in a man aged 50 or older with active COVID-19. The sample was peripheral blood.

The CDR3 loop reads CASSLTLTSGNEQFF. CDR3 nucleotides: TGTGCCAGCAGCTTAACCCTGACTAGCGGGAATGAGCAGTTCTTC. V usage is TRBV7-3 and J usage is TRBJ2-1, with 10 bases matching TRBD2. The CDR3 consists of 15 residues. Germline trimming cut 0 bases from V and 7 bases from J; bases unmatched to any gene: 3. Germline-derived CDR1 and CDR2 are SGHTA and FQGTGA.